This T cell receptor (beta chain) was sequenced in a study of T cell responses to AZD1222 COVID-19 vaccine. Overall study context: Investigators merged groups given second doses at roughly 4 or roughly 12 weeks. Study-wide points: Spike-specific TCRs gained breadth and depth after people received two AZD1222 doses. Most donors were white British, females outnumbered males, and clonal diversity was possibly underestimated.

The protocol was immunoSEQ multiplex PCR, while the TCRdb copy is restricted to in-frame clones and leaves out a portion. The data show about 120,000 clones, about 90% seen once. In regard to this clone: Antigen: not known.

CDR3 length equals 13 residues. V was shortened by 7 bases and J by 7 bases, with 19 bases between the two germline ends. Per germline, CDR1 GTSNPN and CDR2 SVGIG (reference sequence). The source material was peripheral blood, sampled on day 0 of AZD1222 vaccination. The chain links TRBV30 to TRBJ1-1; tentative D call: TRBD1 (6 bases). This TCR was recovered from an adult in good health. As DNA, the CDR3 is TGTGCCTTGACAGGCTATAGAAGAAGTGAAGCTTTCTTT. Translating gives CALTGYRRSEAFF.